In this sample, the clone carrying this TCR beta chain turned up a few times. The antigen remains undetermined. The data are from a study of radiation and T cells in renal cell carcinoma. Clones were sequenced by immunoSEQ multiplex PCR, and TCRdb holds only the in-frame ones, with some missing. The repertoire holds 5,000 or so clones, approximately 59% seen once, with roughly 53% in the top ten. Study-level results: Compared with controls, irradiated tumors had more, larger dominant CDR3 motifs.

V lost 3 bases and J lost 5, with 10 bases in between. The CDR3 is made up of 14 amino acids. CDR1 is LNHDA and CDR2 is SQIVND in the germline V gene (reference sequence). Noted treatment: 15 Gy SBRT to primary tumor, nephrectomy 4 weeks later. The patient's renal cell carcinoma had clear cell pathology. This TCR derives from a man aged 55 to 70 with renal cell carcinoma. The source was tumor tissue, collected from a patient whose treatment included radiotherapy and nephrectomy. The V and J genes are TRBV19 and TRBJ1-4, with D uncertain. In nucleotides, the CDR3 is TGTGCCAGTAGTATGAGACTGGGGAATGAAAAACTGTTTTTT. This translates into CASSMRLGNEKLFF.